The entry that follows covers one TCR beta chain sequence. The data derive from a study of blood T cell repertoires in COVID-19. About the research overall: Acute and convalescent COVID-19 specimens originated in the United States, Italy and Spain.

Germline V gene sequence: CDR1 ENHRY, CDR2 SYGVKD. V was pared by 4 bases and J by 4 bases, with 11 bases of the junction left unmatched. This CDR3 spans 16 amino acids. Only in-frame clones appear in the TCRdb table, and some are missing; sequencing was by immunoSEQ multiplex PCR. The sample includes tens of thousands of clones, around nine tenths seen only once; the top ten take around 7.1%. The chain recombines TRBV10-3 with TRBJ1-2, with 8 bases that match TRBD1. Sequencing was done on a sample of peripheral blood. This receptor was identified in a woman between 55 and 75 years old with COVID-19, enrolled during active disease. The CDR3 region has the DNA TGTGCCATCAGTGGCGGACAGGGTTCTTCCGCCTATGGCTACACCTTC. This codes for CAISGGQGSSAYGYTF.